The entry below describes one TCR beta chain. Its antigen target is currently unknown. Relative to the germline gene, one junction end is altered; a read error may explain this. The germline V gene provides CDR1 SGHRS and CDR2 YFSETQ. Inclusive of the bounding cysteine and phenylalanine, the CDR3 is 14 residues long. Here the CDR3 DNA is all that survives: 42 bases in frame from base 1. Healthy HIV-negative adults with no recently reported acute infections or vaccinations were included as donors. All donors were Caucasian adults living in Nashville, Tennessee, USA. CD4+ T cells were enriched through magnetic negative selection, after which naive cells were positively selected on CD45RA and the remaining negative fraction served as the memory subset. After blood collection by leukapheresis, PBMCs were isolated using Ficoll-Histopaque density gradient centrifugation and then cryopreserved in the vapor phase of liquid nitrogen. Analytical flow cytometry was used to check the purity and quantity of each magnetically sorted T cell population. Each sorted fraction had its genomic DNA isolated and then quantified by UV absorbance on a Nanodrop 2000c.

The record originates from a study of shared clonotypes between healthy human individuals (dated by TCRdb to the early 2020s). Concerning the study at large: A few men and two women, aged 18 to 49 years, made up the cohort. For each donor, CD4 naive and CD4 memory were each run on three plates, CD8 naive on two plates, and CD8 memory on one plate. To estimate repertoire size and how much clonotypes are shared between individuals, the study performed deep sequencing of blood TCR repertoires from roughly five healthy adults. Different laboratories and diverse techniques were used to prepare libraries and sequence TCR repertoires, to increase sequencing depth and limit assay-specific biases. Per donor, leukapheresis produced somewhere between about 0.85 and 10 billion PBMCs. What the work shows at the level of the full study, not this receptor alone: Sampling was restricted to blood, and TCR repertoires in tissues likely differ from the TCR repertoires found in blood. Based on pairwise subsampling, the degree of clonotype sharing among donors was expected to be affected by sequencing depth. Larger estimated clonotype richness was generally found for naive subsets than for memory subsets. Incomplete sequencing was indicated by rarefaction of sorted-subset datasets, despite the large sequencing depth. Compared with non-shared clonotypes, the clonotypes found in all four sorted-subset donors had higher generation probabilities. About 4.5% of naive CD4, 3.5% of naive CD8, approximately 2.2% of memory CD4, and more than 0.35% of memory CD8 clonotypes were shared across several donors. Because the study included a small number of donors, the genetic and exposure-history diversity represented was limited.

Using the deep immunoSEQ assay, multiplex PCR amplified TCR CDR3 regions from genomic DNA. For each cell subset, the extracted genomic DNA was distributed evenly across all wells of several immunoSEQ 96-well plates, and each plate served as one replicate. Each replicate PCR for sorted subsets received roughly 0.2 ug genomic DNA, equal to 30,000 or so T cell genomes. The purified libraries were quantified using a Qubit 3.0 fluorometer, sized with a Bioanalyzer 2100, and then quantified again using the KAPA Library Quantification kit. Every immunoSEQ 96-well plate was sequenced on a dedicated single-read 150-cycle Illumina NextSeq 550 flow cell. Under the source paper's analysis protocol: The immunoSEQ output contained only junctional sequences without quality scores, so filtering could not match that applied to full-length reads. To assign V/J genes and CDR3, sequences were annotated against IMGT germline references using PyIR, a Python wrapper for IgBLAST v1.9. Reads were filtered out if the reads had weak V/J assignments (E-value above 1e-6), no CDR3, stop codons, out-of-frame junctions, or ambiguous translated residues. V3J clonotypes were defined as sequences sharing the same inferred V gene, J gene, and CDR3 amino acid sequence. The percentage overlap between two repertoires was calculated by dividing the number of shared unique clonotypes by the size of the smaller repertoire. Three approaches were used to assess repertoire richness: RTK rarefaction, the Chao1 estimator, and Recon v2.1 estimates of unobserved clonotypes. Generation probabilities were computed with OLGA for all TCRbeta clonotypes obtained by the gDNA method from a few donors. TCRdb took this table from immuneACCESS and kept in-frame rearrangements with V and J called. Such tables lack part of the clones; where checked against another copy, unresolved V genes explain under half of the gap, and the rest is unexplained. Clone size and the V and J calls come from that table; the DNA yielded D and trimming. The sample yields approximately 1,000,000 clones; around 82% were counted once. 0.52% of the sample is in the top ten clones.

This sequence uses TRBV5-1 and TRBJ1-1; the central 10 bases match TRBD1. The sequencing input was memory CD4+ T cells from PBMCs. Reading the label with the study, this specimen's cell subset or site is: CD45RA-negative fraction. The clonotype was recovered from a man aged 18 to 30 in good health. Some clones in this sample may be carry-over from other donors' samples. The CDR3 reads CASSGDRGNTEAFF. In nucleotides, the sequence is TGTGCCAGCAGCGGGGACAGGGGGAACACTGAAGCTTTCTTT.